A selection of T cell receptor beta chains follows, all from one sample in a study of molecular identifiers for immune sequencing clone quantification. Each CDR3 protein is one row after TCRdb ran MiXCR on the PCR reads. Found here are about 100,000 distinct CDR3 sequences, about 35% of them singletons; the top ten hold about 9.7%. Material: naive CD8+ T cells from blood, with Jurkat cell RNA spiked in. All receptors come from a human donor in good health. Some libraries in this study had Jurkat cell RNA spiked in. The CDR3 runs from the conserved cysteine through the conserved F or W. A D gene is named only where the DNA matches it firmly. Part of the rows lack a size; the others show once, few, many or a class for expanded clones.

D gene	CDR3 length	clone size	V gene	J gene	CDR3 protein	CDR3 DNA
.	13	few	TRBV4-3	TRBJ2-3	CASSQVGQDTQYF	TGCGCCAGCAGCCAAGTAGGGCAAGATACGCAGTATTTT
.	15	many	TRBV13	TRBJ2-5	CASSFQEGPQETQYF	TGTGCCAGCAGCTTCCAAGAGGGACCCCAAGAGACCCAGTACTTC
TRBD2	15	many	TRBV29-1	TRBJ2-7	CSVVLAGDIVYEQYF	TGCAGCGTTGTCCTAGCGGGAGATATCGTCTACGAGCAGTACTTC
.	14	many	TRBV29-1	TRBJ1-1	CSVVGVRMNTEAFF	TGCAGCGTTGTCGGCGTACGCATGAACACTGAAGCTTTCTTT
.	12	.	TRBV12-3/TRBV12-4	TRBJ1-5	CASSYLPQPQHF	TGTGCCAGCAGTTACTTGCCCCAGCCCCAGCATTTT
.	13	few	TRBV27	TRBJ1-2	CASSLGGHYGYTF	TGTGCCAGCAGTTTGGGGGGCCACTATGGCTACACCTTC
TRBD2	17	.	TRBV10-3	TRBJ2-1	CAISEGIRASGSHGQFF	TGTGCCATCAGTGAGGGGATACGGGCTAGCGGGAGTCATGGGCAGTTCTTC
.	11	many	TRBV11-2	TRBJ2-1	CASSNVGDEFF	TGTGCCAGCAGCAACGTAGGGGATGAGTTCTTC
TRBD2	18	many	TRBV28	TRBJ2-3	CASSPDRPSGRSTDTQYF	TGTGCCAGCAGTCCCGATCGGCCTAGCGGGCGTAGCACAGATACGCAGTATTTT
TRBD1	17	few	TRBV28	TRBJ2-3	CASSPRQGAIGKDTQYF	TGTGCCAGCAGTCCAAGACAGGGGGCCATAGGGAAAGATACGCAGTATTTT
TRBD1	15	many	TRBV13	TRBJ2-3	CASSLTGDMTDTQYF	TGTGCCAGCAGCTTGACAGGGGATATGACAGATACGCAGTATTTT
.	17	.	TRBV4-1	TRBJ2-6	CASSQAQSSSGASVLTF	TGCGCCAGCAGCCAAGCGCAGTCCAGCTCTGGGGCCAGCGTCCTGACTTTC
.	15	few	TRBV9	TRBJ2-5	CASSVEGGARETQYF	TGTGCCAGCAGCGTAGAAGGGGGTGCTAGAGAGACCCAGTACTTC
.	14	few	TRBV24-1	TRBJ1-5	CATSGWQVNQPQHF	TGTGCCACCAGTGGTTGGCAGGTCAATCAGCCCCAGCATTTT
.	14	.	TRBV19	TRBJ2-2	CASSIEGDTGELFF	TGTGCCAGTAGTATAGAAGGCGACACCGGGGAGCTGTTTTTT
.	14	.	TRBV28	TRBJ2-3	CASNGTGLSDTQYF	TGTGCCAGCAATGGGACGGGACTGTCAGATACGCAGTATTTT
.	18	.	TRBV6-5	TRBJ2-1	CASTETWGPAPSYNEQFF	TGTGCCAGCACCGAGACCTGGGGACCGGCGCCTTCCTACAATGAGCAGTTCTTC
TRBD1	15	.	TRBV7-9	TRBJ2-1	CASSGLRGQGNEQFF	TGTGCCAGCAGCGGTTTAAGAGGACAGGGAAATGAGCAGTTCTTC
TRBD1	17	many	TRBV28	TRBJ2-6	CASSLKATGLGANVLTF	TGTGCCAGCAGTTTAAAGGCGACAGGGCTAGGGGCCAACGTCCTGACTTTC
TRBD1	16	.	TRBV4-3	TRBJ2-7	CDSSQTPGQGTYAQYF	TGCGACAGCAGCCAAACTCCAGGACAGGGGACCTACGCGCAGTACTTC
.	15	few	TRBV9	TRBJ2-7	CASSPRGSVDYEQYF	TGTGCCAGCAGCCCCAGGGGTAGCGTGGACTACGAGCAGTACTTC
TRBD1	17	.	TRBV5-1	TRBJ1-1	CASSGNLAGTERSEAFF	TGCGCCAGCAGCGGTAACCTCGCCGGGACAGAACGGTCTGAAGCTTTCTTT
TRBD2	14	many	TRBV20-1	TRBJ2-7	CSAKGLAGTYEQYF	TGCAGTGCAAAGGGACTAGCGGGAACCTACGAGCAGTACTTC
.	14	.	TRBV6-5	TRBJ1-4	CASSPRVRIVKLFF	TGTGCCAGCAGCCCACGGGTCAGGATTGTAAAACTGTTTTTT
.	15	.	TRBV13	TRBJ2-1	CASSKGGIGISEQFF	TGTGCCAGCAGCAAGGGGGGAATCGGTATTAGTGAGCAGTTCTTC
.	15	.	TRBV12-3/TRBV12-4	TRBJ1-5	CASSLYLGPNQPQHF	TGTGCCAGCAGTTTGTACCTTGGACCGAATCAGCCCCAGCATTTT
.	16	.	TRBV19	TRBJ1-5	CASSMNPGAPNQPQHF	TGTGCCAGTAGTATGAATCCAGGGGCCCCCAATCAGCCCCAGCATTTT
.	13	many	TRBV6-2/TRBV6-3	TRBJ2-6	CASTDSYGNVLTF	TGTGCCAGCACTGACAGTTACGGGAACGTCCTGACTTTC
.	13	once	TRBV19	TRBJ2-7	CASSWTGHYERYF	TGTGCCAGTAGCTGGACGGGGCACTACGAGCGGTACTTC
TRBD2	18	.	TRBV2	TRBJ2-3	CACNADLIAGGPTDTQYF	TGTGCCTGCAACGCGGACCTGATAGCGGGAGGGCCGACAGATACGCAGTATTTT
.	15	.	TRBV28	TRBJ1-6	CASSFMSDYNSPLHF	TGTGCCAGCAGTTTTATGTCAGACTATAATTCACCCCTCCACTTT
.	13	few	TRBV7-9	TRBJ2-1	CASSSGRNNEQFF	TGTGCCAGCAGCAGCGGACGGAACAATGAGCAGTTCTTC
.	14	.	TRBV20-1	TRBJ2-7	CSARDPATPYEQYF	TGCAGTGCTAGAGATCCGGCTACACCTTACGAGCAGTACTTC
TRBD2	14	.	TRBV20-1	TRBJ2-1	CSAWDYPVGNEQFF	TGCAGTGCTTGGGACTACCCGGTTGGGAATGAGCAGTTCTTC
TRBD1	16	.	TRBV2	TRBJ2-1	CASSDSPGQMHNEQFF	TGTGCCAGCAGTGACAGCCCGGGACAGATGCACAATGAGCAGTTCTTC
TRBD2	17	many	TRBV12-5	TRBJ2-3	CASAGLAGVEVPDTQYF	TGTGCTAGTGCCGGGCTAGCGGGAGTGGAGGTCCCAGATACGCAGTATTTT
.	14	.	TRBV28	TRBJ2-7	CASSFLETTYEQYF	TGTGCCAGCAGTTTTCTAGAGACCACCTACGAGCAGTACTTC
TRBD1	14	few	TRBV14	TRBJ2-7	CASSHPGQGYEQYF	TGTGCCAGCAGCCATCCGGGACAGGGCTACGAGCAGTACTTC
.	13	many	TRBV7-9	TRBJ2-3	CASSFVSTDTQYF	TGTGCCAGCAGCTTCGTTAGCACAGATACGCAGTATTTT
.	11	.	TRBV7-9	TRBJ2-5	CASRGIETQYF	TGTGCCAGCCGGGGTATAGAGACCCAGTACTTC
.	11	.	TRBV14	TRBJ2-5	CASSQGWTQYF	TGTGCCAGCAGCCAAGGTTGGACCCAGTACTTC
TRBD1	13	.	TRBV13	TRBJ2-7	CASSPGTAYVQYF	TGTGCCAGCAGCCCAGGGACAGCCTACGTGCAGTACTTC
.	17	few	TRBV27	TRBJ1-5	CASSLSAGGISNQPQHF	TGTGCCAGCAGTTTATCTGCAGGAGGGATTAGCAATCAGCCCCAGCATTTT
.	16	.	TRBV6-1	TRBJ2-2	CASSEGGFANTGELFF	TGTGCCAGCAGTGAAGGAGGGTTCGCGAACACCGGGGAGCTGTTTTTT
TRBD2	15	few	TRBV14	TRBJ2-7	CASSHLAGVTYEQYF	TGTGCCAGCAGCCATCTAGCGGGGGTCACCTACGAGCAGTACTTC
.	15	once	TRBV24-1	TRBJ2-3	CATSDLAYPADTQYF	TGTGCCACCAGTGATTTGGCCTACCCTGCCGATACGCAGTATTTT
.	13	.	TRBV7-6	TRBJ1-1	CASSFAPNTDAVF	TGTGCCAGCAGCTTTGCCCCGAACACTGACGCTGTCTTT
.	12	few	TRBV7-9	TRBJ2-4	CASSDLKDIQYF	TGTGCCAGCAGTGACCTCAAGGACATTCAGTACTTC
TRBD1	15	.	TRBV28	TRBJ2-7	CAWDFTRDRSYEQYF	TGTGCCTGGGATTTCACGCGGGACAGGTCATACGAGCAGTACTTC
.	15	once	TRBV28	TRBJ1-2	CASRKTAGPLYGYTF	TGTGCCAGCAGAAAAACCGCCGGTCCCCTCTATGGCTACACCTTC
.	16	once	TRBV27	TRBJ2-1	CASSLSPSGAYIEQFF	TGTGCCAGCAGTTTATCACCCAGCGGAGCCTACATTGAGCAGTTCTTC
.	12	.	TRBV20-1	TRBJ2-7	CSARVLSYEQYF	TGCAGTGCTAGAGTTCTCTCCTACGAGCAGTACTTC